Sequencing of this TCR beta chain was carried out in a study of T cell responses to AZD1222 COVID-19 vaccine. This CDR3 contains 15 residues. The V end was cut by 0 bases, the J end by 0 bases, with 6 bases between. CDR1 and CDR2 from the germline V gene are SGHDT and YYEEEE. Assay used: immunoSEQ multiplex PCR; TCRdb lists only in-frame clones, some missing. The sample includes approximately 190,000 clones, around 87% of them seen just once. The specimen was peripheral blood, collected on day 0 of MenACWY control vaccination. This receptor was obtained from an adult in good health. The rearrangement links TRBV5-6 to TRBJ2-2; D call uncertain. The CDR3 DNA reads as TGTGCCAGCAGCTTGGGACACCCGAACACCGGGGAGCTGTTTTTT. The encoded protein is CASSLGHPNTGELFF.